The 22 T cell receptor beta chains given below trace back to one sample, sequenced in a study of T cells in Graves' hyperthyroidism and ophthalmopathy. The CDR3 regions of TCR beta were amplified from RNA transcripts. The TCR CDR3 first-round RT-PCR relied on the HTBI primer set. TCRdb re-called the multiplex PCR reads through MiXCR, storing one row per CDR3 protein. The table includes about 180,000 distinct CDR3 sequences, 9.4% detected once. The specimen sequenced was blood. These receptors were taken from a woman in her late teens or twenties with Graves' hyperthyroidism that later progressed to Graves' ophthalmopathy.

This clonotype occurred a few times. The gene calls are TRBV6-1 and TRBJ2-7; 7 bases line up with TRBD2. The germline V gene has CDR1 MNHNS and CDR2 SASEGT. The CDR3 has 15 residues. V was pared by 5 bases and J by 3 bases, with 10 bases of the junction left unmatched. The CDR3 DNA is TGTGCCAGCAGTTCTCCTCGGGGGAGGGTCTACGAGCAGTACTTC. It yields the protein CASSSPRGRVYEQYF.

The chain employs TRBV29-1 and TRBJ1-2; possibly TRBD1 for D (6 bases). This CDR3 comprises 11 residues. Germline CDR1 and CDR2: SQVTM and ANQGSEA. Trimming stripped 7 bases from V and 5 bases from J, with 11 bases between. The CDR3 region is CSGKGGYGYTF. In nucleotides, the CDR3 is TGCAGCGGTAAAGGGGGTTATGGCTACACCTTC.

The chain links TRBV9 to TRBJ1-3; the D is unclear. V was cut by 5 bases and J by 0 bases, with 12 bases left in between. This CDR3 has 15 residues. The germline V gene encodes CDR1 SGDLS and CDR2 YYNGEE. CDR3 DNA sequence: TGTGCCAGCAGTCCTGACGGATTCTCTGGAAACACCATATATTTT. Its translation is CASSPDGFSGNTIYF.

This clonotype appeared many times. J is TRBJ1-6 and V is TRBV28; no reliable D call. Trimming removed 6 bases from V and 7 bases from J, with 13 bases in between. CDR1 MDHEN and CDR2 SYDVKM come from the germline V gene. CDR3 length equals 14 residues. CDR3 region: CASRADTRNSPLHF. CDR3 sequence (DNA): TGTGCCAGCAGGGCCGACACACGAAATTCACCCCTCCACTTT.

This clonotype was detected only a few times. The J gene is TRBJ2-5, the V gene TRBV7-9, with D perhaps given as TRBD1 or TRBD2 (5 bases each). Germline V gene lookup returns CDR1 SEHNR and CDR2 FQNEAQ (reference sequence). This CDR3 is built from 12 residues. V was clipped by 6 bases and J by 2 bases, with 7 bases between them. CDR3 nucleotide sequence: TGTGCCAGCAGGGGGGATCAAGAGACCCAGTACTTC. Amino acids: CASRGDQETQYF. Using reference TRBV7-9 and TRBJ2-5 for the parts outside the CDR3, the full variable domain is DTGVSQNPRHKITKRGQNVTFRCDPISEHNRLYWYRQTLGQGPEFLTYFQNEAQLEKSRLLSDRFSAERPKGSFSTLEIQRTEQGDSAMYLCASRGDQETQYFGPGTRLLVL.

The chain has TRBV6-1 and TRBJ1-2; no clear D. Germline V CDR1 and CDR2: MNHNS, SASEGT. Trimming shortened V by 8 bases and J by 3 bases, and 13 bases separated the two germline ends. The CDR3 is 13 residues long. The CDR3, as DNA: TGTGCCAGCTGGAGGGAAGGTGACTATGGCTACACCTTC. Its translation is CASWREGDYGYTF.

This clonotype occurred many times. This chain joins TRBV11-2 and TRBJ2-7; possibly TRBD2 for D (6 bases). CDR1 SGHAT and CDR2 FQNNGV come from the germline V gene. V lost 2 bases to trimming and J lost 0 bases, with 14 bases between them. The CDR3 consists of 16 residues. The CDR3 coding sequence is TGTGCCAGCAGCTTAACGCGGGGTCAAAGCTCCTACGAGCAGTACTTC. Protein sequence: CASSLTRGQSSYEQYF.

This clonotype came up many times. The CDR3 DNA follows: TGTGCCAGCAGCTTAGATAGGCCAGACACAGATACGCAGTATTTT. It codes for CASSLDRPDTDTQYF. The chain has TRBV11-2 and TRBJ2-3, with no clear D. The CDR3 spans 15 residues. From germline, CDR1 is SGHAT and CDR2 FQNNGV. V was pared by 0 bases and J by 2 bases, with 9 bases between.

This clonotype was detected only a few times. The chain couples TRBV2 to TRBJ1-2, with TRBD1 matching 10 bases. V shed 6 bases and J 12 bases; nucleotides not matched to a gene: 4. CDR3 length: 11 residues. Germline V gives CDR1 SNHLY, CDR2 FYNNEI. The DNA of the CDR3 is TGTGCCAGCAGGAGGACAGGGGGGAACACCTTC. Translation gives CASRRTGGNTF.

This clonotype was picked up a small number of times. The chain uses TRBV6-1 and TRBJ1-6; TRBD1 might be the D (5 bases). Trimming removed 1 base at V and 7 bases at J, with 11 bases between. Germline lookup yields CDR1 MNHNS and CDR2 SASEGT. This CDR3 is built from 15 residues. CDR3 bases: TGTGCCAGCAGTGAAGTCGACGGGACGAATTCACCCCTCCACTTT. It is translated as CASSEVDGTNSPLHF.

This clonotype was recorded a few times. A much more abundant neighbour one base away suggests this may be a read error. The chain has TRBV30 and TRBJ2-3, with D uncertain. Germline CDR1 reads GTSNPN; CDR2 reads SVGIG (reference sequence). The CDR3 runs to 13 residues. The V and J ends lost 2 bases and 5 bases respectively, with 11 bases between them. CDR3 loop: CAWSSAWGDTQYF. CDR3 nucleotide sequence: TGTGCCTGGAGTTCCGCTTGGGGAGATACGCAGTATTTT.

This clonotype was recorded a few times. The rearrangement links TRBV29-1 to TRBJ2-4, with D maybe TRBD1 (6 bases). Per germline, CDR1 SQVTM and CDR2 ANQGSEA. V dropped 6 bases and J dropped 2 bases, with 14 bases sitting between them. The CDR3 extends over 14 amino acids. CDR3 in amino acids: CSVWRTGPKNIQYF. The CDR3 region has the DNA TGCAGCGTCTGGAGAACAGGGCCCAAAAACATTCAGTACTTC.

This clonotype was counted a few times. This chain uses TRBV7-6 with TRBJ1-5; no clear D gene. The CDR3 consists of 14 residues. CDR1 and CDR2 (germline): SGHVS, FNYEAQ. Trimming removed 5 bases at V and 1 base at J, with 9 bases between. CDR3: CASSPEGSNQPQHF. The CDR3 nucleotides read TGTGCCAGCAGCCCAGAGGGAAGCAATCAGCCCCAGCATTTT.

This clonotype was seen more than once but under ten times. This sequence joins TRBV4-1 and TRBJ2-7; tentatively, D is TRBD2 (5 bases). Germline lookup yields CDR1 MGHRA and CDR2 YSYEKL. V lost 2 bases and J 0 bases, leaving 11 bases between the germline ends. This CDR3 has 15 residues. The CDR3 spells CASSQSPGDSYEQYF. Written as DNA, the CDR3 is TGCGCCAGCAGCCAAAGCCCCGGGGACTCCTACGAGCAGTACTTC.

This clonotype has a single count. This may come from a read error, since a much larger clone is one base off. Lacking the conserved final phenylalanine or tryptophan, this CDR3 likely reflects a read error. The rearrangement joins TRBV24-1 to TRBJ1-1, with 9 nucleotides matching TRBD1. Germline V gene data show CDR1 as KGHDR and CDR2 as SFDVKD. The V segment lost 5 bases and the J segment 4 bases; nucleotides outside the gene matches: 4. This CDR3 region has 14 residues. The CDR3 DNA reads as TGTGCCACCAGTGCGGACAGGGGAGGCACTGAAGCTTTCTCT. The encoded protein is CATSADRGGTEAFS.

This clonotype came up many times. V usage is TRBV12-3 or TRBV12-4 and J usage is TRBJ1-2; weak D call: TRBD1 (5 bases). With 3 bases removed from V and 0 bases from J, the gap between germline ends came to 11 bases. The CDR3 totals 15 residues. The CDR3 spells CASSFKGQANYGYTF. The DNA for the CDR3 is TGTGCCAGCAGTTTTAAGGGGCAGGCTAACTATGGCTACACCTTC.

This clonotype was observed many times. The rearrangement links TRBV30 to TRBJ2-2, with D tentatively TRBD1 (5 bases). Trimming left V 0 bases short and J 5 bases short, with 10 bases between. The CDR3 is made up of 14 amino acids. From germline, CDR1 is GTSNPN and CDR2 SVGIG (reference sequence). In DNA, the CDR3 is TGTGCCTGGAGTGTAATGCCAGGGACCGGGGAGCTGTTTTTT. Encoded protein: CAWSVMPGTGELFF.

Ten or more counts support this clonotype. J is TRBJ2-1 and V is TRBV20-1; 10 nucleotides match TRBD2. Germline CDR1 and CDR2: DFQATT and SNEGSKA (reference sequence). V lost 1 base and J lost 4; bases outside the gene matches: 4. The CDR3 loop spans 15 amino acids. CDR3 in amino acids: CSARGQLAGYNEQFF. The CDR3 nucleotides read TGCAGTGCTAGAGGCCAACTAGCGGGGTACAATGAGCAGTTCTTC.

This clonotype was counted ten times or more. The chain has TRBV11-2 and TRBJ1-6; D ambiguous. This CDR3 contains 15 residues. Germline V gene data show CDR1 as SGHAT and CDR2 as FQNNGV. The germline V and J ends were trimmed by 0 bases and 9 bases, with 12 bases remaining between them. This CDR3 is CASSLEWVEGSPLHF. CDR3 nucleotide sequence: TGTGCCAGCAGCTTAGAGTGGGTGGAAGGTTCACCCCTCCACTTT.

This clonotype has a handful of counts. The V and J genes are TRBV5-4 and TRBJ1-1; a weak D match, TRBD1 (5 bases). CDR1 is SGHNT, CDR2 YYREEE, per germline (reference sequence). This CDR3 spans 15 amino acids. V lost 0 bases and J 5 bases, leaving 14 bases between the germline ends. In nucleotides, the CDR3 is TGTGCCAGCAGCTTGGGGGCAGGGTTTGATACTGAAGCTTTCTTT. Translating gives CASSLGAGFDTEAFF.

This clonotype appeared many times. J is TRBJ2-5 and V is TRBV6-6; D gene unclear. The V gene lost 0 bases and the J gene lost 2 bases, with 7 bases spanning the gap. The CDR3 is 14 residues long. Germline values: CDR1 MNHNY, CDR2 SVGAGI (reference sequence). CDR3 nucleotides: TGTGCCAGCAGTTACTCGGGATTACAAGAGACCCAGTACTTC. It is translated as CASSYSGLQETQYF.

This clonotype occurred many times. The genes are TRBV7-2 and TRBJ2-5; TRBD2 matches at 11 bases. Germline-derived CDR1 and CDR2 are SGHTA and FQGNSA. This CDR3 region has 18 residues. Trimming cost V 3 bases and J 5 bases; bases outside gene matches: 14. The CDR3 nucleotides read TGTGCCAGCAGCTTGAGACTAGCGGGGACCCTGGGGAGGGAGACCCAGTACTTC. Protein: CASSLRLAGTLGRETQYF.